This T cell receptor (beta chain) was sequenced for a study of shared clonotypes between healthy human individuals. This table comes from immunoSEQ multiplex PCR, and its TCRdb copy is limited to in-frame clones, with some not included. The sample holds 950,000 to 1,200,000 clones, about 80% seen once. This clone was recorded a few times. This TCR was recovered from a man between 18 and 29 years old in good health. Some clones in this sample may be carry-over from other donors' samples. The sequenced material came from memory CD4+ T cells from PBMCs. Subset reported: CD45RA-negative fraction.

The CDR3 bases are TGTGCCAGCAGCTTAAAGTCACAGGGGGCGGTCCAGGGTGGCTACACCTTC. This gives the protein CASSLKSQGAVQGGYTF. The chain is built from TRBV7-6 and TRBJ1-2; TRBD1 matches 9 bases. This CDR3 contains 17 residues. The V gene end was trimmed by 2 bases and the J gene end by 7 bases; junction bases not matched to a gene: 14. Germline V lookup: CDR1 SGHVS, CDR2 FNYEAQ. The whole variable domain, remainder taken from reference TRBV7-6 and TRBJ1-2, is GAGVSQSPRYKVTKRGQDVALRCDPISGHVSLYWYRQALGQGPEFLTYFNYEAQQDKSGLPNDRFSAERPEGSISTLTIQRTEQRDSAMYRCASSLKSQGAVQGGYTFGSGTRLTVV.